These 5 T cell receptor beta chains share one sample of origin, sequenced in a study of cytomegalovirus exposure and HLA in healthy donors. Researchers ran the PCR with 60 Vbeta and 13 Jbeta primers. Generated by immunoSEQ multiplex PCR, the TCRdb table keeps only in-frame clones and is missing some. The sample has under 200,000 clones, roughly 76% seen once. Material for sequencing was PBMCs. The origin of the receptors is a woman aged 45-60 years in good health and CMV-seronegative.

This sequence joins TRBV5-1 and TRBJ1-3; TRBD1 is a possible D gene (5 bases). Per germline, CDR1 SGHRS and CDR2 YFSETQ. V lost 2 bases, J lost 0 bases, and 9 bases lay in between. The CDR3 contains 15 residues. The CDR3 DNA reads as TGCGCCAGCAGCTTTTGGGGGGTCTCTGGAAACACCATATATTTT. Amino acids: CASSFWGVSGNTIYF. The whole variable domain, filled in from reference TRBV5-1 and TRBJ1-3, reads KAGVTQTPRYLIKTRGQQVTLSCSPISGHRSVSWYQQTPGQGLQFLFEYFSETQRNKGNFPGRFSGRQFSNSRSEMNVSTLELGDSALYLCASSFWGVSGNTIYFGEGSWLTVV.

This clone was seen only a few times. The rearrangement links TRBV11-3 to TRBJ2-7; 9 bases are shared with TRBD1. The germline CDR1 and CDR2 sequences are SGHNT and YENEEA. V gave up 3 bases and J gave up 2 bases; unmatched junction bases: 5. The length of the CDR3 is 15 residues. Written as DNA, the CDR3 is TGTGCCAGCAGCTTCGGGACAGGGATTACCTACGAGCAGTACTTC. This sequence encodes CASSFGTGITYEQYF. Based on the CDR3 plus reference TRBV11-3 and TRBJ2-7, the full variable domain is EAGVVQSPRYKIIEKKQPVAFWCNPISGHNTLYWYLQNLGQGPELLIRYENEEAVDDSQLPKDRFSAERLKGVDSTLKIQPAELGDSAVYLCASSFGTGITYEQYFGPGTRLTVT.

The chain carries TRBV30 and TRBJ1-4, with D possibly matching TRBD1 (6 bases). Germline CDR1 is GTSNPN and CDR2 is SVGIG (reference sequence). The CDR3 totals 14 residues. The V end lost 0 bases, the J end lost 5 bases, and 10 bases lay between the germline ends. CDR3 loop: CAWSVKGGNEKLFF. DNA of the CDR3: TGTGCCTGGAGTGTTAAGGGGGGGAATGAAAAACTGTTTTTT. Using reference TRBV30 and TRBJ1-4 for the parts outside the CDR3, the full variable domain is SQTIHQWPATLVQPVGSPLSLECTVEGTSNPNLYWYRQAAGRGLQLLFYSVGIGQISSEVPQNLSASRPQDRQFILSSKKLLLSDSGFYLCAWSVKGGNEKLFFGSGTQLSVL.

The V and J genes are TRBV7-7 and TRBJ1-4; D is undetermined. The CDR3 has 16 amino acids. The ends were cut back, 5 bases at V and 1 base at J, with 14 bases in the middle. Germline V gene lookup returns CDR1 SSHAT and CDR2 FNYEAQ (reference sequence). The DNA for the CDR3 is TGTGCCAGCAGCCCTCCCCCCAGAATAACTAATGAAAAACTGTTTTTT. Protein product: CASSPPPRITNEKLFF.

The chain has TRBV13 and TRBJ2-7; no clear D gene. Trimming took 4 bases from V and 5 from J, leaving 9 bases between them. CDR3 length equals 12 residues. Per the germline V gene, CDR1 is PRHDT and CDR2 is FYEKMQ (reference sequence). CDR3 region: CASSSLGDEQYF. Here the CDR3 DNA reads TGTGCCAGCAGCTCCCTCGGAGACGAGCAGTACTTC. Using reference TRBV13 and TRBJ2-7 for the parts outside the CDR3, the full variable domain is AAGVIQSPRHLIKEKRETATLKCYPIPRHDTVYWYQQGPGQDPQFLISFYEKMQSDKGSIPDRFSAQQFSDYHSELNMSSLELGDSALYFCASSSLGDEQYFGPGTRLTVT.